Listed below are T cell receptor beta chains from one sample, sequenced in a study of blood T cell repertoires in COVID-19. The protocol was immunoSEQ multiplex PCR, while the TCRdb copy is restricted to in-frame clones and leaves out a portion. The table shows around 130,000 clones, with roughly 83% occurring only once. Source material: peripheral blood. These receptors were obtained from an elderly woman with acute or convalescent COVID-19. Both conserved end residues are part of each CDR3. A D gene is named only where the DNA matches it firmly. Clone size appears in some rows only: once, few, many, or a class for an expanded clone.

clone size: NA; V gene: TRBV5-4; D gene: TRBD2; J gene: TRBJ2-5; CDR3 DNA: TGTGCCAGCAGCCCCGGTGGGGGACTAGCGTCAGAGACCCAGTACTTC; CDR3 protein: CASSPGGGLASETQYF
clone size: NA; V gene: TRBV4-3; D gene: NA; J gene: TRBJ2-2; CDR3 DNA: TGCGCCAGCAGCCAAGCGTCTGTGGGGGCTACCGGGGAGCTGTTTTTT; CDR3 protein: CASSQASVGATGELFF
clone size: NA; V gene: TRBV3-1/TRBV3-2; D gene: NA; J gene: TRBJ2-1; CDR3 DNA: TGTGCCAGCAGCCAAGATCAGGATGAGCAGTTCTTC; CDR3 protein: CASSQDQDEQFF
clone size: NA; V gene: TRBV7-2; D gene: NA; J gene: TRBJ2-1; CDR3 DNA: TGTGCCAGCAGCTTATCCGGGGGGCCCTCCTACAATGAGCAGTTCTTC; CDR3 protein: CASSLSGGPSYNEQFF
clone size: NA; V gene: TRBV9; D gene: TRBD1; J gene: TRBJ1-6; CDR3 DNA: TGTGCCAGCAGCGCCCGGGACAGGGCTGACTATTCACCCCTCCACTTT; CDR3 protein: CASSARDRADYSPLHF
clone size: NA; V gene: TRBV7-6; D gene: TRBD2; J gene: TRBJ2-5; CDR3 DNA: TGTGCCAGCAGCTCAATTAGCGGGGACCAAGAGACCCAGTACTTC; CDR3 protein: CASSSISGDQETQYF
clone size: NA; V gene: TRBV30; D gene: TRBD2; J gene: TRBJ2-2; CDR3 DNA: TGTGCCTACCAGACTAGCGGCACCGGGGAGCTGTTTTTT; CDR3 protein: CAYQTSGTGELFF
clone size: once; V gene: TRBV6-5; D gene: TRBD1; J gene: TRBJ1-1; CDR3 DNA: TGTGCCAGCAGACGGGACAGGGGGCAGGCTTTCTTT; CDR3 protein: CASRRDRGQAFF
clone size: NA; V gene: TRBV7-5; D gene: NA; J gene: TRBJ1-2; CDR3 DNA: TGTGTCAGAAGCTTAGATAAGGGGCGCTCCTATGTTCTCACCTTC; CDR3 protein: CVRSLDKGRSYVLTF
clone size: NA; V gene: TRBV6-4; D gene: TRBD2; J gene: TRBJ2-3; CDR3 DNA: TGTGCCAGCAGTGAGGGACTAGCGGGAGGAGATACGCAGTATTTT; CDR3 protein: CASSEGLAGGDTQYF
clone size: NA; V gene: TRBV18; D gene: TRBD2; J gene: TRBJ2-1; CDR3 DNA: TGTGCCAGCTCACCGATCCGGACTAGCGGAAACAATGAGCAGTTCTTC; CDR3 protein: CASSPIRTSGNNEQFF
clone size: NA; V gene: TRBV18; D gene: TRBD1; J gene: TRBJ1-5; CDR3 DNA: TGTGCCAGCTCAACTCGGACAGGAGCGAAAAATCAGCCCCAGCATTTT; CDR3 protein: CASSTRTGAKNQPQHF
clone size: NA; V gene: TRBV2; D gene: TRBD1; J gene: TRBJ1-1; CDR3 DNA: TGTGCCAGCAGGGCCGACAGGGGGAACACTGAAGCTTTCTTT; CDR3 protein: CASRADRGNTEAFF
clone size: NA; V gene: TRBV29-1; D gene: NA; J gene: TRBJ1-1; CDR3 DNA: TGCAGCGTTGAAGATCAGGGAATGAACACTGAAGCTTTCTTT; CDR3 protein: CSVEDQGMNTEAFF
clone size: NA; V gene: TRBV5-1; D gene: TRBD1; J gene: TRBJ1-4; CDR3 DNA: TGCGCCAGCAGCTTGGGACAGGGTAATGAAAAACTGTTTTTT; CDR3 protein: CASSLGQGNEKLFF
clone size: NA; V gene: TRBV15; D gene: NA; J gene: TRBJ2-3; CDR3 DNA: TGTGCCACCAGCAGAGAAAGGGGCCACCCCGGTACGCAGTATTTT; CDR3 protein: CATSRERGHPGTQYF
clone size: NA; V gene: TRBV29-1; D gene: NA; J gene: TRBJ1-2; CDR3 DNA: TGCAGCGTTGCTTGGAGCTTTAACTATGGCTACACCTTC; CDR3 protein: CSVAWSFNYGYTF
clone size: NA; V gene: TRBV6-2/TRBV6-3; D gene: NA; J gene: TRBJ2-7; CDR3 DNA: TGTGCCAGCAGTTACCTGAGTGGGAGCGGGCATTCCTACGAGCAGTACTTC; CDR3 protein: CASSYLSGSGHSYEQYF
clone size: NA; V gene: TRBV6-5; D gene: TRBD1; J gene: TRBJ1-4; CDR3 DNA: TGTGCCAGCAGGTTAACAGGGGGTTTCAATGAAAAACTGTTTTTT; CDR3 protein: CASRLTGGFNEKLFF
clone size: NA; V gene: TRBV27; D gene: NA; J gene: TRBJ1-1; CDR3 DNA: TGTGCCAGCAGTCCTCCCGGCACTGAAGCTTTCTTT; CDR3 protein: CASSPPGTEAFF
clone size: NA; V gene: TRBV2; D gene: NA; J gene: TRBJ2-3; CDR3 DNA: TGTGCCAGCCCTGGGAGTCCGCAGGACTCGACAGATACGCAGTATTTT; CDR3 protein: CASPGSPQDSTDTQYF
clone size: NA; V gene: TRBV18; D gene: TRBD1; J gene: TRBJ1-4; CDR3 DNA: TGTGCCAGCTCACCCGGACAGGGCAATGAAAAACTGTTTTTT; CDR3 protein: CASSPGQGNEKLFF
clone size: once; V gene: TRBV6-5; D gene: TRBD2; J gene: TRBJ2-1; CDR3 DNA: TGTGCCAGCAGTACCGGGAGCGGGGGATTTGGTGAGCAGTTCTTC; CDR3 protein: CASSTGSGGFGEQFF
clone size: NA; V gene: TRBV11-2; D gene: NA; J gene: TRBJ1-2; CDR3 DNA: TGTGCCAGCACACGGGTTCGTCGGCTAAACTATGGCTACACCTTC; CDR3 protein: CASTRVRRLNYGYTF
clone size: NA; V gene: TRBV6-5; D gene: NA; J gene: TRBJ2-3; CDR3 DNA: TGTGCCAGCAGGCGCGAGGGGGTAGGCAATACGCAGTATTTT; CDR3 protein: CASRREGVGNTQYF
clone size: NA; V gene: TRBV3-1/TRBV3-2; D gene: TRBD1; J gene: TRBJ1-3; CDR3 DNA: TGTGCCAGCAGCCCGGGACAGACTCATCCTTCTCCCTCTGGAAACACCATATATTTT; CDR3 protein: CASSPGQTHPSPSGNTIYF
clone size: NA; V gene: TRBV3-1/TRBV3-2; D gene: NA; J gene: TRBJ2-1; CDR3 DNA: TGTGCCAGCAGCCATAGGGGGGGCAATGAGCAGTTCTTC; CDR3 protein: CASSHRGGNEQFF
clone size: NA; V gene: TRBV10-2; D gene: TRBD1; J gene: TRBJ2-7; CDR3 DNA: TGCGCCAGCAGGCCGGGACAGGACTCCTACGAGCAGTACTTC; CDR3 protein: CASRPGQDSYEQYF
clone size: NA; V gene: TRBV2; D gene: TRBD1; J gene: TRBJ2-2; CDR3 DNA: TGTGCCAGCAGTGAATGGGGAACAGGGGAAGGGTTGTTTTTT; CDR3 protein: CASSEWGTGEGLFF